This passage covers 18 T cell receptor beta chains from one sample sequenced in a study of cytomegalovirus exposure and HLA in healthy donors. The table came from immunoSEQ multiplex PCR; TCRdb's copy has only in-frame clones and leaves some out. This table has approximately 90,000 clones, approximately 93% appearing once. Material for sequencing was PBMCs. These receptors were taken from a woman in her twenties or thirties in good health and CMV-seropositive.

V is TRBV28 and J is TRBJ2-1; 8 bases map to TRBD2. J gave up 9 bases and V 4 bases, and 8 bases lay outside the gene matches. Germline lookup yields CDR1 MDHEN and CDR2 SYDVKM. CDR3 length equals 14 residues. DNA for the CDR3: TGTGCCAGCAGTTCAGCGGGAGCGATGGTTGAGCAGTTCTTC. Protein product: CASSSAGAMVEQFF. The whole variable domain, remainder taken from reference TRBV28 and TRBJ2-1, is DVKVTQSSRYLVKRTGEKVFLECVQDMDHENMFWYRQDPGLGLRLIYFSYDVKMKEKGDIPEGYSVSREKKERFSLILESASTNQTSMYLCASSSAGAMVEQFFGPGTRLTVL.

The V and J genes are TRBV7-9 and TRBJ2-5; TRBD1 agrees at 7 bases. CDR3 size: 17 residues. Per the germline V gene, CDR1 is SEHNR and CDR2 is FQNEAQ (reference sequence). V dropped 5 bases and J dropped 5; count of bases not matched to a gene: 17. The CDR3 DNA is TGTGCCAGCAGCCTTATCGGGACAGTCTTGCATCCGGAGACCCAGTACTTC. Its protein product is CASSLIGTVLHPETQYF. The whole variable domain, remainder taken from reference TRBV7-9 and TRBJ2-5, is DTGVSQNPRHKITKRGQNVTFRCDPISEHNRLYWYRQTLGQGPEFLTYFQNEAQLEKSRLLSDRFSAERPKGSFSTLEIQRTEQGDSAMYLCASSLIGTVLHPETQYFGPGTRLLVL.

V usage is TRBV5-1 and J usage is TRBJ1-6; D uncertain. Trimming took off 5 bases at V and 9 bases at J, with 15 bases between the two ends. The length of the CDR3 is 14 residues. Germline CDR1 is SGHRS and CDR2 is YFSETQ. The CDR3 spells CASRARNGISPLHF. CDR3 nucleotides: TGCGCCAGCAGGGCCCGGAACGGGATTTCACCCCTCCACTTT.

This chain connects TRBV28 to TRBJ1-2; the match to TRBD1 covers 7 bases. Germline V gene lookup returns CDR1 MDHEN and CDR2 SYDVKM. The CDR3 loop spans 14 amino acids. Trimming at V came to 2 bases and at J to 5 bases, leaving 5 bases not matched to a gene. The CDR3 coding sequence is TGTGCCAGCAGTTTAGGCCCAGGGGGTTATGGCTACACCTTC. It yields the protein CASSLGPGGYGYTF.

The chain joins TRBV5-1 to TRBJ2-7; 7 bases line up with TRBD2. The trim removed 4 bases at V and 1 base at J, leaving 5 bases unmatched. The germline gives CDR1 SGHRS, CDR2 YFSETQ. CDR3 length equals 14 residues. The CDR3 nucleotides are TGCGCCAGCAGCACGGGGGACTATTCCTACGAGCAGTACTTC. This translates into CASSTGDYSYEQYF.

The chain joins TRBV7-8 to TRBJ2-1; D call uncertain. This CDR3 has 14 amino acids. Germline V gene data show CDR1 as SGHVS and CDR2 as FQNEAQ. V was shortened by 1 base and J by 6 bases, with 10 bases between the two germline ends. The CDR3 region is CASSLGAESNEQFF. Here the CDR3 DNA reads TGTGCCAGCAGCTTAGGGGCAGAGAGCAATGAGCAGTTCTTC.

The chain links TRBV18 to TRBJ2-2, with 13 bases that match TRBD2. Germline lookup yields CDR1 KGHSH and CDR2 LQKENI. The CDR3 loop spans 17 amino acids. V was clipped by 0 bases and J by 11 bases; unmatched bases: 9. The CDR3 is CASSPPRTSGSNFELFF. CDR3 in DNA: TGTGCCAGCTCACCACCGCGGACTAGCGGGAGTAATTTTGAGCTGTTTTTT.

This chain links TRBV4-2 with TRBJ1-1; D gene unclear. The CDR3 is made up of 15 amino acids. The germline gives CDR1 LGHNA, CDR2 YNFKEQ. V was shortened by 1 base and J by 1 base, with 10 bases between the two germline ends. For the CDR3, the DNA is TGTGCCAGCAGCCAAGGCGGGTTTACGAACACTGAAGCTTTCTTT. Residues: CASSQGGFTNTEAFF.

This rearrangement joins TRBV11-1 to TRBJ2-7; weak D call: TRBD1 (5 bases). Trimming left V 2 bases short and J 5 bases short, with 16 bases between. The CDR3 spans 15 residues. Germline assignment: CDR1 SGHAT and CDR2 FQDESV (reference sequence). CDR3 in DNA: TGTGCCAGCAGCTTATGGGAAGGGGTTTGGAACGAGCAGTACTTC. Residues: CASSLWEGVWNEQYF.

The genes are TRBV30 and TRBJ2-6; no firm D call. The V end was cut by 3 bases, the J end by 1 base, with 4 bases between. Per the germline V gene, CDR1 is GTSNPN and CDR2 is SVGIG (reference sequence). This CDR3 is 13 amino acids long. As DNA, the CDR3 is TGTGCCTGGAGCAATTCTGGGGCCAACGTCCTGACTTTC. Translation: CAWSNSGANVLTF. Variable domain in full (rest from reference TRBV30 and TRBJ2-6): SQTIHQWPATLVQPVGSPLSLECTVEGTSNPNLYWYRQAAGRGLQLLFYSVGIGQISSEVPQNLSASRPQDRQFILSSKKLLLSDSGFYLCAWSNSGANVLTFGAGSRLTVL.

V gene TRBV27 combines with J gene TRBJ2-6, with D possibly matching TRBD1 (6 bases). The V gene's germline CDR1 is MNHEY and CDR2 SMNVEV (reference sequence). Trimming stripped 5 bases from V and 1 base from J, with 9 bases between. The CDR3 spans 15 residues. CDR3 bases: TGTGCCAGCAGTCCTACAGGGTCTGGGGCCAACGTCCTGACTTTC. Encoded protein: CASSPTGSGANVLTF.

This chain joins TRBV10-2 and TRBJ2-1; no definite D call. CDR3 length equals 14 residues. Trimming took off 5 bases at V and 9 bases at J, with 17 bases between the two ends. Germline lookup yields CDR1 WSHSY and CDR2 SAAADI. The CDR3 DNA sequence: TGCGCCAGCAGTCCTTTGAACGGGTACGGTGAGCAGTTCTTC. This encodes CASSPLNGYGEQFF.

The J gene is TRBJ2-1, the V gene TRBV6-6; D is unclear. CDR3 length: 13 residues. Germline-derived CDR1 and CDR2 are MNHNY and SVGAGI (reference sequence). Between the trimmed V and J ends, which lost 6 bases and 6 bases, there was a span of 12 bases. DNA for the CDR3: TGTGCCAGCAGCTTTTCCAGGCGCAATGAGCAGTTCTTC. Translation gives CASSFSRRNEQFF.

V and J are TRBV6-6 and TRBJ1-1; 9 bases match TRBD1. The CDR3 spans 15 residues. Per the germline V gene, CDR1 is MNHNY and CDR2 is SVGAGI (reference sequence). Trimming cost V 0 bases and J 4 bases; bases outside gene matches: 3. The CDR3 nucleotides read TGTGCCAGCAGTTACTCCGGGACAGGGATCACTGAAGCTTTCTTT. Protein sequence: CASSYSGTGITEAFF.

This chain joins TRBV5-4 and TRBJ2-5; 7 bases are a match to TRBD1. The CDR3 runs to 15 residues. V lost 0 bases and J lost 6; bases outside the gene matches: 8. Germline V lookup: CDR1 SGHNT, CDR2 YYREEE (reference sequence). The CDR3 DNA follows: TGTGCCAGCAGCTTGGGGGTTGACAGGGTACAGACCCAGTACTTC. Amino acids: CASSLGVDRVQTQYF. The whole variable domain, filled in from reference TRBV5-4 and TRBJ2-5, reads ETGVTQSPTHLIKTRGQQVTLRCSSQSGHNTVSWYQQALGQGPQFIFQYYREEENGRGNFPPRFSGLQFPNYSSELNVNALELDDSALYLCASSLGVDRVQTQYFGPGTRLLVL.

The chain uses TRBV7-3 and TRBJ2-1, with D possibly TRBD1 on 6 matching bases. Deletions cut 5 bases from V and 7 bases from J, with 6 bases between. The CDR3 runs to 11 residues. CDR1 and CDR2 (germline): SGHTA, FQGTGA. CDR3 amino acids: CASSQGNEQFF. As DNA, the CDR3 is TGTGCCAGCAGCCAGGGGAATGAGCAGTTCTTC.

CDR3 loop: CASIRSTRRDSYEQYF. DNA of the CDR3: TGTGCCAGCATCCGAAGCACTAGACGGGACTCCTACGAGCAGTACTTC. The chain employs TRBV2 and TRBJ2-7; possibly TRBD2 for D (5 bases). The CDR3 contains 16 residues. Trimming took off 7 bases at V and 0 bases at J, with 19 bases between the two ends. CDR1 is SNHLY and CDR2 is FYNNEI in the germline V gene.

The chain employs TRBV18 and TRBJ2-7; D might be TRBD2 (5 bases). The CDR3 is 14 amino acids. Germline lookup yields CDR1 KGHSH and CDR2 LQKENI. Between the trimmed V and J ends, which lost 2 bases and 4 bases, there was a span of 12 bases. The CDR3 region has the DNA TGTGCCAGCTCACCAGGTGTGGGAGCTTACGAGCAGTACTTC. Translated, it gives CASSPGVGAYEQYF.